This T cell receptor (beta chain) appears in the sequencing data of a study of beta chain features in type 1 diabetes (dated by TCRdb to the late 2010s). About the investigation overall: No differences in mean age, gender distribution, total cell number or subset yield were found between patients and healthy donors. Regulatory and stem cell-like memory subsets were obtained from only 8 patients and about eight healthy donors, while naive and central memory subsets were obtained from all 28 donors. The study compared the TCRB repertoires of sorted circulating CD4+ T cell subsets in recently diagnosed type 1 diabetes patients with those in matched healthy donors. Across all samples, around 99 million sorted cells were examined, and cell number per subset correlated strongly with RNA yield.

The CDR3 spans 15 residues, from the cysteine through the phenylalanine. Just the 45-base CDR3 DNA is kept, in frame starting at base 1. In the germline V gene, CDR1 corresponds to MNHEY and CDR2 to SVGAGI. The V end loses 0 bases and the J end loses 4 bases, and a stretch of 10 bases separates them. The High Capacity cDNA Reverse Transcription Kit was used to reverse transcribe all of the isolated RNA, meaning that expressed TCRB transcripts were what got sequenced. Deep immunoSEQ sequencing was applied to naive, central memory and regulatory T cell samples, giving an average of about 3.8 million total reads per sample. Sorted cells were lysed in RLT buffer and RNA was extracted with DNase-treated RNeasy Micro or Mini kits, depending on cell number. To prevent cross-contamination, each cell subset was processed individually, whereas patient and healthy donor samples were processed jointly. The immunoSEQ multiplex PCR was used to amplify TCRB sequences from cDNA, generating 87-bp fragments that spanned the CDR3 region. Amplicons were sequenced on the Illumina HiSeq platform. Concerning the study's data processing: PCR bias was computationally corrected using synthetic template baselines, reads within Hamming distance 2 were collapsed, and singletons that could not be merged were discarded. Reads were aligned against IMGT so that V, D and J genes, CDR3 length and insertions or deletions at six rearrangement sites could be assigned. Within each subset, clonotype counts were normalized to sorted cell number, and only after that were true diversity and Gini coefficients computed with the tcR R package. The overlap coefficient, calculated on TCRB nucleotide sequences, was used to measure repertoire sharing. TCRdb obtained this table from immuneACCESS and retained in-frame rearrangements with V and J assigned. These tables miss some clones; where compared with another copy, unresolved V genes account for less than half of the shortfall, and the remainder is unexplained. V, J and clone size were drawn from that table, and D and trimming were deduced from the DNA. A total of 300,000 to 350,000 clones appear in this sample, 6.5% to 10% of them only once. Less than 0.45% of the sample comes from the top ten.

This clone appeared a few times. Its target antigen remains unknown. Base qualities are not recorded, but no much larger clone differs from it by a single base. What the authors observed across the whole study: Only small numbers of individuals were included in the HLA sub-analyses, which left unresolved whether HLA type had any influence on TCRB rearrangement. Naive, central memory and regulatory TCRB repertoires appeared to be more alike among patients than among healthy donors. Because cDNA was sequenced instead of genomic DNA, activated cells with high expression could be over-represented, although the groups did not differ in activation or CD3 levels. Shorter templates might have been favored by PCR, but patient and control samples were amplified and corrected together, so both groups would have been affected equally by any skew. In all four CD4+ subsets, TCRB CDR3 length was moderately but significantly shorter in type 1 diabetes patients. At VDJ recombination sites, patients with type 1 diabetes made fewer insertions and deleted more nucleotides, a pattern implying thymic rearrangement abnormalities.

Each donor gave one peripheral blood draw, averaging approximately 0.11 L, which was collected into heparinised tubes. Naive, central memory, regulatory and stem cell-like memory CD4+ T cells were sorted on a BD FACSAria II using a panel including CD45RO, CCR7, CD25, CD127, CD95 and CD27. All sorted populations exceeded 95% purity. Right away, PBMCs were isolated by Lymphoprep density gradient centrifugation and were stained directly, with no culture step. To minimize batch effects, samples were stained and sorted in pairs, one healthy donor with one patient per experiment. Recombination linked TRBV6-5 to TRBJ1-5; the D segment cannot be called with confidence. The TCR comes from a woman between 18 and 29 years old in good health. Sequencing used central memory CD4+ T cells from blood. The DNA sequence is TGTGCCAGCAGTTACTCGAGGCAGATAAATCAGCCCCAGCATTTT. This codes for CASSYSRQINQPQHF.